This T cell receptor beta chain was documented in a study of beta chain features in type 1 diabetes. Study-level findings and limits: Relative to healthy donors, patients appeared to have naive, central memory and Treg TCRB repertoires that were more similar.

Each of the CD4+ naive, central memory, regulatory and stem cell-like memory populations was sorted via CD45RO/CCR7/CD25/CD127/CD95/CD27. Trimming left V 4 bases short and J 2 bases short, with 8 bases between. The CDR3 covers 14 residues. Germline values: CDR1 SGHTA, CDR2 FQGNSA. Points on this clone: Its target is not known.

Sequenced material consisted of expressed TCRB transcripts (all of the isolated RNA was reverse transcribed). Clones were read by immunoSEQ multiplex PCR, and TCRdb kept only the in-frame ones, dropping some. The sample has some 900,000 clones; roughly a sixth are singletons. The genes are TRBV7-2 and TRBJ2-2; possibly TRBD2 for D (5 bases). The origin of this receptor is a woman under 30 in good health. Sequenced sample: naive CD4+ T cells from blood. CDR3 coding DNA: TGTGCCAGCAGCTCCGGAGGAAACACCGGGGAGCTGTTTTTT. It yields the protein CASSSGGNTGELFF.